This T cell receptor (beta chain) was documented in a study of T cell responses to AZD1222 COVID-19 vaccine. Germline lookup yields CDR1 SNHLY and CDR2 FYNNEI. V was trimmed by 3 bases and J by 5 bases, leaving 16 bases between them. This CDR3 comprises 16 residues. The protocol was immunoSEQ multiplex PCR, while the TCRdb copy is restricted to in-frame clones and leaves out a portion. This sample yields some 100,000 clones, of which 80% to 90% are seen a single time; approximately 10% belongs to the top ten. The sample holds one count of this clone. The antigen is undetermined. General study points: Most donors were white British and more were female, and clonal diversity was possibly underestimated. Baseline seropositives among AZD1222 recipients totaled only 6 or 7. Reports say nearly half of spike-specific TCRs go after unmutated variant regions.

The sample here was peripheral blood, taken 28 days after the second AZD1222 dose. The chain recombines TRBV2 with TRBJ2-2; D possibly uses TRBD1 or TRBD2 (6 bases each). This TCR derives from an adult who received the AZD1222 COVID-19 vaccine. CDR3 in DNA: TGTGCCAGCAGTGAGATGGGACACCGGGGGACCGGGGAGCTGTTTTTT. The encoded protein is CASSEMGHRGTGELFF.